This passage covers 23 T cell receptor beta chains from one sample sequenced in a study of metastatic and nonmetastatic thyroid tumors. Through MiXCR, TCRdb re-clonotyped the PCR reads. The sample holds 25,000 to 35,000 clones, about a sixth seen once. No treatment had been given to any patient before thyroid surgery. The sequenced sample was blood. Receptor source: a female donor with papillary thyroid cancer or a benign thyroid nodule (not recorded which). Some clones in this sample may be carry-over from other donors' samples.

The chain uses TRBV6-1 and TRBJ1-6; a possible D gene is TRBD1 (6 bases). Germline CDR1 MNHNS, CDR2 SASEGT. The length of the CDR3 is 16 residues. The V end was cut by 6 bases, the J end by 0 bases, with 12 bases between. In nucleotides, the CDR3 is TGTGCCAGCAGGGACAGATTTAGCTCCTATAATTCACCCCTCCACTTT. The encoded protein is CASRDRFSSYNSPLHF.

This clone appeared a few times. A much bigger clone sits one base away, suggesting this may be a read error. This sample includes further DNA sequences coding for the same CDR3. The V gene is TRBV2, the J gene TRBJ2-3; 8 nucleotides match TRBD1. Germline values: CDR1 SNHLY, CDR2 FYNNEI. The CDR3 length is 15 residues. CDR3 DNA: TGTGCCAGCAGTCGACAGGGGCATAGCACGGATACGCAGTATTTT. It translates to CASSRQGHSTDTQYF.

In this sample, this clone turned up many times. The CDR3 sequence: CASSESGGRYNEQFF. The CDR3, as DNA: TGTGCCAGCAGTGAGTCGGGGGGGAGGTACAATGAGCAGTTCTTC. The V and J genes are TRBV6-4 and TRBJ2-1; TRBD2 matches at 8 bases. There are 15 residues in the CDR3. Per germline, CDR1 MRHNA and CDR2 SNTAGT. J gave up 4 bases and V 3 bases, and 5 bases lay outside the gene matches.

The V and J genes are TRBV6-1 and TRBJ1-6; maybe TRBD1 (6 bases). V shed 6 bases and J shed 10 bases, with 16 bases lying between them. The CDR3 covers 14 residues. Germline lookup yields CDR1 MNHNS and CDR2 SASEGT. In DNA form, the CDR3 reads TGTGCCAGCAGGGGGGCAGTGAAGCACTCACCCCTCCACTTT. Translation: CASRGAVKHSPLHF.

This clone was seen ten or more times. The chain is built from TRBV5-4 and TRBJ2-3, with D hard to call. The germline V gene encodes CDR1 SGHNT and CDR2 YYREEE (reference sequence). V was shortened by 1 base and J by 3 bases, with 0 bases between the two germline ends. The CDR3 spans 11 residues. The CDR3 loop reads CASSLTDTQYF. In DNA, the CDR3 is TGTGCCAGCAGCTTGACAGATACGCAGTATTTT.

The chain links TRBV4-3 to TRBJ1-5, with TRBD1 as a possible D gene (6 bases). CDR1 and CDR2 from the germline V gene are LGHNA and YSLEER. This CDR3 region has 17 residues. Trimming stripped 0 bases from V and 6 bases from J, with 18 bases between. CDR3 nucleotides: TGCGCCAGCAGCCAAGATCATCGAACAGGGAGTTTTCAGCCCCAGCATTTT. Residues: CASSQDHRTGSFQPQHF.

V and J are TRBV9 and TRBJ2-7, with D maybe TRBD2 (6 bases). Trimming left V 3 bases short and J 3 bases short, with 13 bases between. The V gene's germline CDR1 is SGDLS and CDR2 YYNGEE. This CDR3 has 14 residues. The CDR3 DNA reads TGTGCCAGCAGCGAGGACTACCGAGGCTACGAGCAGTACTTC. Amino acid sequence: CASSEDYRGYEQYF.

This clone was seen many times. V usage is TRBV29-1 and J usage is TRBJ2-1, with D hard to call. Germline loops: CDR1 SQVTM, CDR2 ANQGSEA. The V gene lost 6 bases and the J gene lost 4 bases, with 19 bases spanning the gap. The CDR3 consists of 15 residues. The CDR3 loop reads CSVKLYRSGYNEQFF. CDR3 in DNA: TGCAGCGTCAAACTTTACCGGTCAGGTTACAATGAGCAGTTCTTC.

J is TRBJ1-2 and V is TRBV28, with 10 bases fitting TRBD1. The CDR3 totals 16 residues. J gave up 4 bases and V 7 bases, and 12 bases lay outside the gene matches. Germline CDR1 MDHEN, CDR2 SYDVKM. CDR3 DNA sequence: TGTGCCAGCACCGATCCGGGACAGGGGCTCGGCTATGGCTACACCTTC. This encodes CASTDPGQGLGYGYTF.

This clone was detected many times. This chain joins TRBV5-1 and TRBJ1-2; D ambiguous. CDR3 size: 13 residues. Germline CDR1 SGHRS, CDR2 YFSETQ. V lost 4 bases and J lost 5, with 12 bases in between. CDR3 sequence: CASSTGASYGYTF. CDR3 DNA sequence: TGCGCCAGCAGCACCGGAGCCTCATATGGCTACACCTTC.

This clone was seen repeatedly, ten times or more. Other DNA variants within this sample encode the same CDR3. V gene TRBV28 combines with J gene TRBJ2-1; 11 bases are a match to TRBD2. The CDR3 length is 16 residues. V gave up 5 bases and J gave up 6 bases; unmatched junction bases: 9. Germline V lookup: CDR1 MDHEN, CDR2 SYDVKM. CDR3 sequence: CASSLTSGDESNEQFF. CDR3 nucleotide sequence: TGTGCCAGCAGTCTGACTAGCGGGGACGAATCCAATGAGCAGTTCTTC.

By frequency in the sample, this clone is medium-sized. One end of the junction is discordant with germline, which a read error may explain. The rearrangement uses TRBV2 and TRBJ1-6; D is unclear. The CDR3 runs to 12 residues. Per germline, CDR1 SNHLY and CDR2 FYNNEI. The CDR3 DNA reads TGTGCCAGCAGAGAAGGGCTCTCAACCCTCCACTTT. Translation gives CASREGLSTLHF.

The genes are TRBV28 and TRBJ2-3; the D gene is possibly TRBD1 (6 bases). The germline V gene encodes CDR1 MDHEN and CDR2 SYDVKM. Trimming took 9 bases from V and 2 from J, leaving 18 bases between them. The CDR3 loop spans 15 amino acids. In DNA, the CDR3 is TGTGCCAGTTCCTCACCCAGGGGAGTCACAGATACGCAGTATTTT. Amino acid sequence: CASSSPRGVTDTQYF.

The chain joins TRBV28 to TRBJ2-3, with D possibly matching TRBD2 (6 bases). CDR1 MDHEN and CDR2 SYDVKM come from the germline V gene. CDR3 size: 14 residues. V gave up 7 bases and J gave up 6 bases, with 17 bases separating them. The CDR3 DNA reads as TGTGCCAGCAATCTAGCGAAAACTCGGGATACGCAGTATTTT. It translates to CASNLAKTRDTQYF.

This clone was seen only a few times. This chain connects TRBV15 to TRBJ2-7; possibly TRBD1 or TRBD2 for D (6 bases each). CDR3 length: 14 amino acids. The V and J ends lost 0 bases and 3 bases respectively, with 9 bases between them. In germline, CDR1 is LNHNV, CDR2 YYDKDF (reference sequence). The CDR3 region has the DNA TGTGCCACCAGCAGAGAAGGGGGAGGCTACGAGCAGTACTTC. It specifies CATSREGGGYEQYF.

This clone has only a few counts. With a much larger clone just one base away, this may be a read error. Other DNA variants within this sample encode the same CDR3. The genes are TRBV5-1 and TRBJ2-1; TRBD1 aligns across 9 bases. From germline, CDR1 is SGHRS and CDR2 YFSETQ. The CDR3 covers 17 residues. With 4 bases clipped from V and 0 bases from J, the junction kept 8 bases outside the gene matches. This CDR3 reads CASSRTGQGVSYNEQFF. Written as DNA, the CDR3 is TGCGCCAGCAGCCGCACGGGACAGGGAGTCTCCTACAATGAGCAGTTCTTC.

This clone has a count of ten or more. The chain couples TRBV20-1 to TRBJ2-5; 8 bases match TRBD2. CDR3 length: 15 amino acids. Germline V lookup: CDR1 DFQATT, CDR2 SNEGSKA (reference sequence). The V gene end was trimmed by 0 bases and the J gene end by 5 bases; junction bases not matched to a gene: 8. This CDR3 is CSARDGVTSEETQYF. For the CDR3, the DNA is TGCAGTGCTAGAGATGGAGTGACTAGCGAGGAGACCCAGTACTTC.

This clone came up many times. V is TRBV19 and J is TRBJ1-1; D is undetermined. The CDR3 consists of 14 residues. Trimming removed 7 bases at V and 0 bases at J, with 12 bases between. Germline V CDR1 and CDR2: LNHDA, SQIVND (reference sequence). CDR3 loop: CASNLTELNTEAFF. CDR3 nucleotide sequence: TGTGCCAGTAACTTAACAGAGCTGAACACTGAAGCTTTCTTT. The full variable domain, its missing parts supplied by reference TRBV19 and TRBJ1-1, is DGGITQSPKYLFRKEGQNVTLSCEQNLNHDAMYWYRQDPGQGLRLIYYSQIVNDFQKGDIAEGYSVSREKKESFPLTVTSAQKNPTAFYLCASNLTELNTEAFFGQGTRLTVV.

This clone is deemed medium-sized (0.01 to 0.1%). The chain combines TRBV12-3 or TRBV12-4 with TRBJ2-3; D is unclear. Trimming cost V 6 bases and J 2 bases, with 6 bases left between them. This CDR3 contains 12 residues. CDR3 sequence (DNA): TGTGCCAGCAGGGGGTACACAGATACGCAGTATTTT. This sequence encodes CASRGYTDTQYF.

The chain carries TRBV6-2 or TRBV6-3 and TRBJ1-1; D unclear. The CDR3 is made up of 13 amino acids. Germline V gene lookup returns CDR1 MNHEY and CDR2 SVGEGT. V shed 2 bases and J shed 6 bases, with 10 bases lying between them. Here the CDR3 reads CASSYGSMSEAFF. The DNA of the CDR3 is TGTGCCAGCAGTTACGGCAGTATGTCTGAAGCTTTCTTT.

This clone was observed many times. The V gene is TRBV5-6, the J gene TRBJ1-2; D is unclear. The V end lost 1 base, the J end lost 9 bases, and 19 bases lay between the germline ends. Germline assignment: CDR1 SGHDT and CDR2 YYEEEE. The CDR3 loop spans 15 amino acids. CDR3 nucleotides: TGTGCCAGCAGCTTGAGCCCCGGTTCATTGGGGAGCTACACCTTC. Residues: CASSLSPGSLGSYTF.

Only a few counts were recorded for this clone. This chain joins TRBV2 and TRBJ2-7; D might be TRBD1 (5 bases). CDR1 SNHLY and CDR2 FYNNEI come from the germline V gene. V shed 4 bases and J shed 6 bases, with 10 bases lying between them. The CDR3 consists of 12 residues. CDR3 region: CASSVWGFEQYF. The CDR3, as DNA: TGTGCCAGCAGTGTTTGGGGCTTCGAGCAGTACTTC.

There are many counts of this clone. The CDR3, as DNA: TGCAGTGCTCTGGGGGCTAGCGGAGGGAACAATGAGCAGTTCTTC. Its translation: CSALGASGGNNEQFF. V usage is TRBV20-1 and J usage is TRBJ2-1; TRBD2 might be the D (7 bases). Germline-derived CDR1 and CDR2 are DFQATT and SNEGSKA (reference sequence). Trimming took off 5 bases at V and 5 bases at J, with 19 bases between the two ends. This CDR3 is built from 15 residues.